This TCR beta chain came from a study of blood T cell repertoires in COVID-19 (dated by TCRdb to 2020 to 2022). For context, the study as a whole: Samples from collaborators originated in the United States, Italy and Spain and spanned both the acute and convalescent phases of COVID-19. The prospective study material was composed of cDNA or gDNA derived from T cells, B-cell-depleted T cells, or PBMCs. Deeply sampled blood TCRbeta repertoires from subjects exposed to, actively infected with, or recovered from COVID-19 were included in the dataset. The repertoires were made available in a free public database intended to serve as a resource for research on the immune response to SARS-CoV-2. Samples came from the ongoing ImmuneRACE study (first 160 participants) plus 1,254 subjects from 6 global collaborators. Nearly every sample came with metadata listing a de-identified subject ID, COVID-19 status, age in years and sex. HLA class I and class II types, where available, came from metadata supplied by the sample provider rather than from assay-based typing. Paper-wide results and their limitations: Clinical and demographic metadata were provided uncurated, with the amount varying by source and participant.

The CDR3 runs 11 amino acids, cysteine and phenylalanine included. CDR3 DNA is the only sequence kept; it has 33 bases, read in frame from the first base. For CDR1 and CDR2, the germline V gene lists KGHSH and LQKENI. V gives up 11 bases and J gives up 4 bases, and the segment between their germline ends measures 12 bases. TCRbeta CDR3 regions were amplified from genomic DNA using the immunoSEQ Assay, a bias-controlled multiplex PCR. For the original study's pipeline: Within the assay, amplification of reference gene primers was used to estimate how many nucleated cells each sample contained. To quantify the absolute abundance of each unique TCRbeta CDR3 rearrangement, sequence reads were collapsed and filtered. For each sample, productive Simpson clonality was calculated as the square root of Simpson's diversity index over productive rearrangements. Here the immuneACCESS table is served through TCRdb, limited to in-frame sequences with V and J called. Missing clones are a known gap in these copies; in checked studies unresolved V genes cover under half, and the rest lacks a known reason. V and J calls and clone size are given by that table; D and trimming were obtained from the DNA. The sample table records 390,000 or so clones; over 75% of these occur just once. Of the sample, less than 1.2% falls within the top ten clones.

In the prospective study, participants were roughly 18 to 90 years old, resided in about two dozen geographic areas of the United States, and were enrolled through a virtual design. In the prospective study, cohorts were assigned on the basis of participant-reported clinical history obtained from a screening survey and a study questionnaire. ImmuneRACE Cohort 3 recovered participants were defined by two consecutive negative NP/OP PCR tests, healthcare professional clearance, or symptom resolution. Mobile phlebotomists in the prospective study collected whole blood, serum and a nasopharyngeal or oropharyngeal swab from every participant. Prospective study participants could optionally give additional blood draws and questionnaires over a roughly two-month period. Blood samples from the prospective study were shipped frozen or at room temperature prior to DNA extraction. As for this clone: It lacks a known antigen. No base-level quality is on record; no much larger clone is a single base apart.

The chain links TRBV18 with TRBJ2-7; the best D guess is TRBD2, with 6 bases matching. The sequencing input was PBMCs or T cells enriched from blood (not recorded which). The sequence was collected from a man between 18 and 35 years old who had recovered from COVID-19. The CDR3 protein: CAPPAGYEQYF. The sequence in DNA is TGTGCCCCGCCGGCGGGATACGAGCAGTACTTC.